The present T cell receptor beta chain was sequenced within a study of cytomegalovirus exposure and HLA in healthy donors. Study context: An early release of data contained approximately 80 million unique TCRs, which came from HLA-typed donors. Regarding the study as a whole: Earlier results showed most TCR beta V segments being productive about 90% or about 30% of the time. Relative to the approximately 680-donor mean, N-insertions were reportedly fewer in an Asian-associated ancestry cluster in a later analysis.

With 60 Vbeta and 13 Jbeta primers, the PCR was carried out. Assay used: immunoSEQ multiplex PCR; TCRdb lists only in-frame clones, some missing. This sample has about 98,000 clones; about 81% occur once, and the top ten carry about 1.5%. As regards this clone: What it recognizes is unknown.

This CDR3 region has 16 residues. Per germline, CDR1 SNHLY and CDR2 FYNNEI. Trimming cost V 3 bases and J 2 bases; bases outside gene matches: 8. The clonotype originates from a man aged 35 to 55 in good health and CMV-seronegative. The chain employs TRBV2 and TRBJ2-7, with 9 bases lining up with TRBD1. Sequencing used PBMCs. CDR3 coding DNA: TGTGCCAGCAGTGAGTTTGGGACAGGGTCAACCTACGAGCAGTACTTC. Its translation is CASSEFGTGSTYEQYF.